These 19 T cell receptor beta chains were sequenced from one sample in a study of long-term antiretroviral therapy in people with HIV. The run of the v3.0 immunoSEQ assay was at survey level. Profiled with immunoSEQ multiplex PCR; TCRdb holds only in-frame clones, not every one. The table has nearly 50,000 clones, about 81% seen once; the top ten hold under 3.5%. Specimen: unsorted PBMCs, collected 0.8 years after starting antiretroviral therapy. The source is a woman aged 18-29 years with HIV.

The chain is built from TRBV28 and TRBJ1-4, with TRBD1 identical over 9 bases. The V segment lost 5 bases and the J segment 9 bases; nucleotides outside the gene matches: 7. The germline V gene encodes CDR1 MDHEN and CDR2 SYDVKM. The CDR3 spans 14 residues. CDR3 sequence: CASSRGQGLKKLFF. In nucleotides, the CDR3 is TGTGCCAGCAGTCGGGGACAGGGACTTAAAAAACTGTTTTTT.

V is TRBV19 and J is TRBJ2-5; D call uncertain. V lost 5 bases, J lost 4 bases, and 5 bases lay in between. The V gene's germline CDR1 is LNHDA and CDR2 SQIVND (reference sequence). This CDR3 is built from 11 residues. Here the CDR3 reads CASSDLETQYF. The CDR3 coding sequence is TGTGCCAGTAGTGACTTAGAGACCCAGTACTTC.

The genes are TRBV27 and TRBJ2-3; TRBD2 matches at 8 bases. Germline V lookup: CDR1 MNHEY, CDR2 SMNVEV (reference sequence). The junction had 10 bases not matched to a gene; V was cut back by 3 bases and J by 5 bases. The CDR3 covers 16 residues. CDR3 DNA sequence: TGTGCCAGCAGTTTGAATGCAGCGGGAGCGGGAGATACGCAGTATTTT. This codes for CASSLNAAGAGDTQYF.

This clone was picked up one time. The chain links TRBV10-3 to TRBJ1-5; D uncertain. CDR3 size: 14 residues. Trimming took off 6 bases at V and 4 bases at J, with 13 bases between the two ends. CDR1 and CDR2 from the germline V gene are ENHRY and SYGVKD. The CDR3 sequence is CAISPGSGNQPQHF. CDR3 DNA sequence: TGTGCCATCAGCCCCGGGAGCGGGAATCAGCCCCAGCATTTT.

The chain has TRBV12-5 and TRBJ1-1, with no clear D. CDR1 LGHNT and CDR2 FRNRAP come from the germline V gene. Trimming took off 6 bases at V and 4 bases at J, with 6 bases between the two ends. The CDR3 covers 11 residues. CDR3 loop: CASGPGTEAFF. The DNA for the CDR3 is TGTGCTAGTGGGCCGGGCACTGAAGCTTTCTTT.

CDR3: CASSSRAGSSYNEQFF. The CDR3, as DNA: TGTGCCAGCAGCTCCCGAGCGGGAAGCTCCTACAATGAGCAGTTCTTC. This chain uses TRBV7-8 with TRBJ2-1; 7 nucleotides agree with TRBD2. This CDR3 region has 16 residues. V shed 4 bases and J 0 bases; nucleotides not matched to a gene: 6. Per germline, CDR1 SGHVS and CDR2 FQNEAQ.

The chain employs TRBV27 and TRBJ2-7; 8 bases agree with TRBD2. The CDR3 spans 15 residues. Germline-derived CDR1 and CDR2 are MNHEY and SMNVEV (reference sequence). V lost 6 bases to trimming and J lost 0 bases; unmatched junction nucleotides: 7. CDR3 sequence (DNA): TGTGCCAGCAGCCCCGGCGGGGGGATCTCCTACGAGCAGTACTTC. Translated, it gives CASSPGGGISYEQYF.

The table lists this clone with a few counts. The CDR3 nucleotides read TGTGCCAGCAGCTTAGATCCGACGAAGCCCCAGCATTTT. It is translated as CASSLDPTKPQHF. This rearrangement joins TRBV11-2 to TRBJ1-5; no reliable D call. V was trimmed by 0 bases and J by 8 bases, leaving 8 bases between them. Germline V CDR1 and CDR2: SGHAT, FQNNGV. The CDR3 loop spans 13 amino acids.

V usage is TRBV4-1 and J usage is TRBJ2-7; TRBD1 might be the D (5 bases). Trimming shortened V by 0 bases and J by 4 bases, and 13 bases separated the two germline ends. Germline V gene lookup returns CDR1 MGHRA and CDR2 YSYEKL. There are 15 residues in the CDR3. Written as DNA, the CDR3 is TGCGCCAGCAGCCAAGATCTTGTAGGGGCATACGAGCAGTACTTC. Encoded protein: CASSQDLVGAYEQYF.

This chain uses TRBV7-2 with TRBJ1-5, with 8 nucleotides matching TRBD1. Germline loops: CDR1 SGHTA, CDR2 FQGNSA. The trim removed 5 bases at V and 7 bases at J, leaving 7 bases unmatched. The CDR3 is made up of 14 amino acids. In nucleotides, the CDR3 is TGTGCCAGCAGCCAAGGACAGGGTGTCCAGCCCCAGCATTTT. Protein: CASSQGQGVQPQHF. Full variable domain (remainder filled in from reference TRBV7-2 and TRBJ1-5): GAGVSQSPSNKVTEKGKDVELRCDPISGHTALYWYRQSLGQGLEFLIYFQGNSAPDKSGLPSDRFSAERTGGSVSTLTIQRTQQEDSAVYLCASSQGQGVQPQHFGDGTRLSIL.

V and J are TRBV28 and TRBJ1-2; D uncertain. The length of the CDR3 is 12 residues. Trimming removed 5 bases at V and 6 bases at J, with 10 bases between. Germline V lookup: CDR1 MDHEN, CDR2 SYDVKM. The CDR3 region is CASSERKDGYTF. The CDR3 DNA reads TGTGCCAGCAGTGAACGGAAGGATGGCTACACCTTC.

The V gene is TRBV19, the J gene TRBJ2-5, with TRBD1 as a possible D gene (5 bases). Germline V gives CDR1 LNHDA, CDR2 SQIVND (reference sequence). This CDR3 comprises 16 residues. With 3 bases removed from V and 5 bases from J, the gap between germline ends came to 19 bases. For the CDR3, the DNA is TGTGCCAGTAGTATGGCCCCCCTAGGGGCCCGTGAGACCCAGTACTTC. Translated, it gives CASSMAPLGARETQYF. Full variable domain (outside the CDR3, taken from reference TRBV19 and TRBJ2-5): DGGITQSPKYLFRKEGQNVTLSCEQNLNHDAMYWYRQDPGQGLRLIYYSQIVNDFQKGDIAEGYSVSREKKESFPLTVTSAQKNPTAFYLCASSMAPLGARETQYFGPGTRLLVL.

The chain joins TRBV15 to TRBJ2-1; TRBD2 aligns across 10 bases. This CDR3 comprises 16 residues. The germline V gene encodes CDR1 LNHNV and CDR2 YYDKDF (reference sequence). J gave up 5 bases and V 0 bases, and 4 bases lay outside the gene matches. The CDR3 protein is CATSRDISGRDNEQFF. The CDR3 region has the DNA TGTGCCACCAGCAGAGATATAAGCGGGAGGGACAATGAGCAGTTCTTC.

CDR3 DNA: TGCGCCAGCAGCTTCGGGGAGACCCAGTACTTC. Protein product: CASSFGETQYF. The chain employs TRBV5-1 and TRBJ2-5, with unresolved D. Germline V CDR1 and CDR2: SGHRS, YFSETQ. V was shortened by 2 bases and J by 5 bases, with 4 bases between the two germline ends. The CDR3 is 11 amino acids. The full variable domain, rest sourced from reference TRBV5-1 and TRBJ2-5, is KAGVTQTPRYLIKTRGQQVTLSCSPISGHRSVSWYQQTPGQGLQFLFEYFSETQRNKGNFPGRFSGRQFSNSRSEMNVSTLELGDSALYLCASSFGETQYFGPGTRLLVL.

This clone was observed a handful of times. The genes are TRBV4-1 and TRBJ2-1, with D unresolved. The CDR3 length is 15 residues. CDR1 is MGHRA, CDR2 YSYEKL, per germline. Trimming stripped 0 bases from V and 6 bases from J, with 12 bases between. The CDR3 sequence is CASSQDPSQANEQFF. As DNA, the CDR3 is TGCGCCAGCAGCCAAGACCCATCACAAGCCAATGAGCAGTTCTTC.

This chain joins TRBV4-1 and TRBJ2-7; the D gene is possibly TRBD1 (6 bases). CDR1 is MGHRA, CDR2 YSYEKL, per germline. V lost 1 base and J lost 5, with 18 bases in between. The CDR3 consists of 16 residues. CDR3 DNA: TGCGCCAGCAGCCAAGGGGCTGGGCAGGGGAACCACGAGCAGTACTTC. Protein sequence: CASSQGAGQGNHEQYF.

This clone has more than one count but fewer than ten. A junction boundary mismatches the germline segment, possibly from a read error. The V gene is TRBV7-9, the J gene TRBJ2-4; 8 nucleotides agree with TRBD1. The CDR3 is made up of 16 amino acids. Germline CDR1 SEHNR, CDR2 FQNEAQ (reference sequence). For the CDR3, the DNA is TGTGCCAGCAGCCTAGCGACAGGGGTAGCCAAAAACATTCAGTACTTC. Encoded protein: CASSLATGVAKNIQYF.

This sequence joins TRBV4-1 and TRBJ1-1; 7 nucleotides align to TRBD1. Germline-derived CDR1 and CDR2 are MGHRA and YSYEKL. The CDR3 has 18 amino acids. After removal of 1 base from V and 0 bases from J, the junction contained 11 bases not matched to a gene. The chain's CDR3 is CASSQGGKTGTMNTEAFF. In DNA, the CDR3 is TGCGCCAGCAGCCAAGGCGGAAAGACAGGGACCATGAACACTGAAGCTTTCTTT.

The CDR3 loop reads CATSGQGLRNNEQFF. DNA for the CDR3: TGTGCCACCAGCGGACAGGGTTTGAGAAACAATGAGCAGTTCTTC. The chain couples TRBV15 to TRBJ2-1; 8 bases are a match to TRBD1. The CDR3 runs 15 residues. V dropped 5 bases and J dropped 5; count of bases not matched to a gene: 8. Germline V gene lookup returns CDR1 LNHNV and CDR2 YYDKDF (reference sequence).